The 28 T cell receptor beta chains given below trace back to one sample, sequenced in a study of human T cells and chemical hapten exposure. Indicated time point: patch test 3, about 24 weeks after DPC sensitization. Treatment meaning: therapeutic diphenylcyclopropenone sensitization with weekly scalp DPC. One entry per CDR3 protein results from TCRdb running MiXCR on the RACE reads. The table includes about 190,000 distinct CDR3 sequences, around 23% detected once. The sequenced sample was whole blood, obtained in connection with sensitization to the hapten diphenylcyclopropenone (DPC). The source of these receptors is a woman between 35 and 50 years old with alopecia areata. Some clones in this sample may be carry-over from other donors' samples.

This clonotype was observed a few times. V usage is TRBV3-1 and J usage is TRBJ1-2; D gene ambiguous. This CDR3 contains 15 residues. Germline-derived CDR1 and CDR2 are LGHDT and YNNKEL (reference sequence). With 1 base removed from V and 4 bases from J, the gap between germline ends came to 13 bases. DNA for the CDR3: TGTGCCAGCAGCCAAGGGGTTGCTTGGTCCTATGGCTACACCTTC. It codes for CASSQGVAWSYGYTF.

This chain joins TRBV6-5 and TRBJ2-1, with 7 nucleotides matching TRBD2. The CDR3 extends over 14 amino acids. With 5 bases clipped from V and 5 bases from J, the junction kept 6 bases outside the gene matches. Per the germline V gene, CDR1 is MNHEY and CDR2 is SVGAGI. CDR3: CASSGGGPNNEQFF. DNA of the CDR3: TGTGCCAGCAGTGGGGGAGGGCCTAACAATGAGCAGTTCTTC.

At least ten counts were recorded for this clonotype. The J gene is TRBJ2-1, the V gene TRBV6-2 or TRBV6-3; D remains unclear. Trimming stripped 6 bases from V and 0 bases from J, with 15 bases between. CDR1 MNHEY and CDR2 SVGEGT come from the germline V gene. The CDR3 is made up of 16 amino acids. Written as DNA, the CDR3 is TGTGCCAGCAGCCCGCCGGGTCTTAGCTCCTACAATGAGCAGTTCTTC. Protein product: CASSPPGLSSYNEQFF.

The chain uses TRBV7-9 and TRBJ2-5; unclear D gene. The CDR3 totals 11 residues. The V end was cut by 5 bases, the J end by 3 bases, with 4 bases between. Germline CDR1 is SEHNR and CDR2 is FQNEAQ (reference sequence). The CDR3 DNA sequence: TGTGCCAGCAGCCAGAAAGAGACCCAGTACTTC. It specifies CASSQKETQYF.

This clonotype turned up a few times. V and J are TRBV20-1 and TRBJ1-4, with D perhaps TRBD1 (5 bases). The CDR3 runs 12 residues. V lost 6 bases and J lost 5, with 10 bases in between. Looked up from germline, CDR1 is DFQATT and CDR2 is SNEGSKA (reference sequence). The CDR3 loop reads CSARAGNEKLFF. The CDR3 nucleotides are TGCAGTGCGCGAGCAGGGAATGAAAAACTGTTTTTT.

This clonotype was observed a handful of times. CDR3 loop: CASSLGAWRSPYNEQFF. CDR3 bases: TGTGCCAGCAGTTTGGGGGCATGGAGGAGTCCCTACAATGAGCAGTTCTTC. This rearrangement joins TRBV27 to TRBJ2-1; a weak D match, TRBD1 (6 bases). Germline V CDR1 and CDR2: MNHEY, SMNVEV (reference sequence). The CDR3 runs to 17 residues. Trimming left V 3 bases short and J 2 bases short, with 17 bases between.

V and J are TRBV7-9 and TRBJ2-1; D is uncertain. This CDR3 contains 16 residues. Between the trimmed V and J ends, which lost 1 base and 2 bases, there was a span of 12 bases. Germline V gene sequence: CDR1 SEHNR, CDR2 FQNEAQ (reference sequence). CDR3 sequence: CASSLGSAGPYNEQFF. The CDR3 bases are TGTGCCAGCAGCTTAGGCTCCGCAGGCCCCTACAATGAGCAGTTCTTC.

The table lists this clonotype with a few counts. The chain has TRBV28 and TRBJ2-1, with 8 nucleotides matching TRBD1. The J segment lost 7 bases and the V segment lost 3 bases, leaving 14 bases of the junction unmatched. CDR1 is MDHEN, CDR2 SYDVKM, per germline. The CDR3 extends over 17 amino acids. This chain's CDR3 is CASSFGLGQGGGNEQFF. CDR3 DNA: TGTGCCAGCAGTTTTGGATTAGGACAGGGTGGAGGTAATGAGCAGTTCTTC.

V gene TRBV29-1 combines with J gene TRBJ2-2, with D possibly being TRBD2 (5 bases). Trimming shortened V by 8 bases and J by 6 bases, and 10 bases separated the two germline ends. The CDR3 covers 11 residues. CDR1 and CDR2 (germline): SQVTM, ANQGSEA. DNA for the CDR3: TGCAGCTATGGGCGGGCCGGGGAGCTGTTTTTT. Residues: CSYGRAGELFF.

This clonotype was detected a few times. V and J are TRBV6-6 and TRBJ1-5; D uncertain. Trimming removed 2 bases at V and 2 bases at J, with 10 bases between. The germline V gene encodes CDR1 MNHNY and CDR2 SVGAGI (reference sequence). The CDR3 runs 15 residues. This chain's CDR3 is CASSYPGRGNQPQHF. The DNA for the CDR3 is TGTGCCAGCAGTTACCCCGGACGAGGCAATCAGCCCCAGCATTTT.

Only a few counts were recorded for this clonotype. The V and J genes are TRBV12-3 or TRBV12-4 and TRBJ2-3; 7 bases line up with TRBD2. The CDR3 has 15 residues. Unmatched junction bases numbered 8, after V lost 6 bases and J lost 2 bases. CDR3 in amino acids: CASREGLPPTDTQYF. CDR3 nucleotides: TGTGCCAGCAGAGAGGGACTACCCCCCACAGATACGCAGTATTTT.

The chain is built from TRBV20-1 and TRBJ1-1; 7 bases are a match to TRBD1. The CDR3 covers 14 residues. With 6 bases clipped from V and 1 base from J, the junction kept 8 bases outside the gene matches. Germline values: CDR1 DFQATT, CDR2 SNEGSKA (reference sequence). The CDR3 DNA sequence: TGCAGTGCGGTTATCCCAGGGGGGAACACTGAAGCTTTCTTT. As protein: CSAVIPGGNTEAFF.

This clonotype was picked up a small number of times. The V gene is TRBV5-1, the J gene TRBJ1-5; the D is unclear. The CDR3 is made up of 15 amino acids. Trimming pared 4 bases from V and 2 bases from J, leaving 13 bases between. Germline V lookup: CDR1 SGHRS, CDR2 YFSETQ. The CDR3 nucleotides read TGCGCCAGCAGCCTAGACGGGGAGCGCAATCAGCCCCAGCATTTT. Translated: CASSLDGERNQPQHF.

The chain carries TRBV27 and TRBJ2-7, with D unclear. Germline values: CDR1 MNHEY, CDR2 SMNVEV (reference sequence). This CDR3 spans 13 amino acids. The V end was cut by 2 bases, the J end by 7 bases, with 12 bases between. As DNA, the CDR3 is TGTGCCAGCAGTTTAGAGCGTCATGGGGAGCAGTACTTC. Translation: CASSLERHGEQYF.

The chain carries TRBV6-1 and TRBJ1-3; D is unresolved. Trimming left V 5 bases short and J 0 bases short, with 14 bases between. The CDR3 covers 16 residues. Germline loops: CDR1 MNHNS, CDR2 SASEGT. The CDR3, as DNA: TGTGCCAGCAGTCCCCAGACGTATAGCTCTGGAAACACCATATATTTT. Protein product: CASSPQTYSSGNTIYF.

This CDR3 is CASNIPGTGELFF. Here the CDR3 DNA reads TGTGCCAGCAACATCCCGGGAACCGGGGAGCTGTTTTTT. The chain is built from TRBV28 and TRBJ2-2; perhaps TRBD2 as D (5 bases). From germline, CDR1 is MDHEN and CDR2 SYDVKM. V was trimmed by 7 bases and J by 5 bases, leaving 11 bases between them. The CDR3 has 13 amino acids.

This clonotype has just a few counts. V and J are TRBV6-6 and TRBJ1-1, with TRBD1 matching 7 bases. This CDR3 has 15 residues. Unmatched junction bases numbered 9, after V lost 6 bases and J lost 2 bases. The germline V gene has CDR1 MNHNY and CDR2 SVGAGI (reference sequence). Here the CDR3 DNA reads TGTGCCAGCAGACACCGACAGGGTGAAAACACTGAAGCTTTCTTT. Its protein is CASRHRQGENTEAFF.

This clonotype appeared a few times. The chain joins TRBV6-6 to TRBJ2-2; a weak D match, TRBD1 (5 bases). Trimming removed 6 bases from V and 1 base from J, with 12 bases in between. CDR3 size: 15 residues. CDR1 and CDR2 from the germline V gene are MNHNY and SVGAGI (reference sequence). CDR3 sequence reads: CASRTAGMNTGELFF. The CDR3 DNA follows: TGTGCCAGCAGAACCGCAGGGATGAACACCGGGGAGCTGTTTTTT.

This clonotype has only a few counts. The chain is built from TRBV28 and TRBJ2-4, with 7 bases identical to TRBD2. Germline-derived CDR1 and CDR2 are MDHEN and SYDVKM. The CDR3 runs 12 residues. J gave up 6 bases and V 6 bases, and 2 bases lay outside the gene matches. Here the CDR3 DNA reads TGTGCCAGCAGACGCGGGGGAAACATTCAGTACTTC. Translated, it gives CASRRGGNIQYF. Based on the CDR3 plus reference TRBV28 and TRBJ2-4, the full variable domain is DVKVTQSSRYLVKRTGEKVFLECVQDMDHENMFWYRQDPGLGLRLIYFSYDVKMKEKGDIPEGYSVSREKKERFSLILESASTNQTSMYLCASRRGGNIQYFGAGTRLSVL.

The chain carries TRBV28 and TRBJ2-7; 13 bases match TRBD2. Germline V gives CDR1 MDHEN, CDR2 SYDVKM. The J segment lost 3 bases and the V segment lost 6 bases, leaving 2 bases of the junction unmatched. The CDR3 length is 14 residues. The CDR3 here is CASRGTSGIYEQYF. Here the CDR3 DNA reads TGTGCCAGCAGGGGGACTAGCGGGATCTACGAGCAGTACTTC.

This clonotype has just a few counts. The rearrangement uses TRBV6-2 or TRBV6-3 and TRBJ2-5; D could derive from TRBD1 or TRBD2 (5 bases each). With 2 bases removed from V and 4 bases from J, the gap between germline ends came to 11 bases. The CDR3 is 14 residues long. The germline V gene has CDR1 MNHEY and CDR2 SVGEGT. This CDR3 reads CASSYRADTETQYF. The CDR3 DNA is TGTGCCAGCAGTTACCGAGCGGACACAGAGACCCAGTACTTC.

Written as DNA, the CDR3 is TGCGCCAGCAGGCGGGACAACACTGAAGCTTTCTTT. Protein product: CASRRDNTEAFF. This sequence joins TRBV5-1 and TRBJ1-1; a weak D match, TRBD1 (5 bases). This CDR3 is 12 amino acids long. The germline gives CDR1 SGHRS, CDR2 YFSETQ. Trimming shortened V by 5 bases and J by 2 bases, and 7 bases separated the two germline ends.

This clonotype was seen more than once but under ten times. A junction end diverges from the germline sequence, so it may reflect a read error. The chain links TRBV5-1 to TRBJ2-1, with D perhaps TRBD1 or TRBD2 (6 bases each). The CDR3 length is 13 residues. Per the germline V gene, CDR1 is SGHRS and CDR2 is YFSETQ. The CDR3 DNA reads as TGCGCCAGCAGCTTGGGGGGGGACAATGAGCCGTTCTTC. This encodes CASSLGGDNEPFF. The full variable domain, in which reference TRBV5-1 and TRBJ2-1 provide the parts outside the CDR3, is KAGVTQTPRYLIKTRGQQVTLSCSPISGHRSVSWYQQTPGQGLQFLFEYFSETQRNKGNFPGRFSGRQFSNSRSEMNVSTLELGDSALYLCASSLGGDNEPFFGPGTRLTVL.

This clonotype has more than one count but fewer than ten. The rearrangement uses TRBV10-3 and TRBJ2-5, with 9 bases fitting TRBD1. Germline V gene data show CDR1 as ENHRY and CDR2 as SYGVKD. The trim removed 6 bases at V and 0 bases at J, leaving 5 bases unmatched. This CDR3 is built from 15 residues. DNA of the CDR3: TGTGCCATCAGCCGCGGGACAGGGTACCAAGAGACCCAGTACTTC. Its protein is CAISRGTGYQETQYF.

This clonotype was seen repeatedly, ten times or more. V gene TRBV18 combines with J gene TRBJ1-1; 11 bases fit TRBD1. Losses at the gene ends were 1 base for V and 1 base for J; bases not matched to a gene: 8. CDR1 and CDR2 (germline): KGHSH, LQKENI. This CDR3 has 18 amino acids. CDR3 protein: CASSPRDRGTVGNTEAFF. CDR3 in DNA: TGTGCCAGCTCACCACGGGACAGGGGGACGGTTGGGAACACTGAAGCTTTCTTT.

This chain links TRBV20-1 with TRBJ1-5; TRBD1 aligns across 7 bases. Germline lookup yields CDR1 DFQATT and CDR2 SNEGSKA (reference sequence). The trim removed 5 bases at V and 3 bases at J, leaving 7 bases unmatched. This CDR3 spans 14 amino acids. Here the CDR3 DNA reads TGCAGTGCTGCCCAGACAGGGAACAATCAGCCCCAGCATTTT. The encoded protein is CSAAQTGNNQPQHF.

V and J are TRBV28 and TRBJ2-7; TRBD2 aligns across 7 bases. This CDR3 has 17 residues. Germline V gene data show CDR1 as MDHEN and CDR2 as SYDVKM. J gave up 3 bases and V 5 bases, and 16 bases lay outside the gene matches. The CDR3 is CASSVPRSAGVNYEQYF. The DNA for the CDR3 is TGTGCCAGCAGTGTCCCCCGGTCGGCGGGAGTAAACTACGAGCAGTACTTC.

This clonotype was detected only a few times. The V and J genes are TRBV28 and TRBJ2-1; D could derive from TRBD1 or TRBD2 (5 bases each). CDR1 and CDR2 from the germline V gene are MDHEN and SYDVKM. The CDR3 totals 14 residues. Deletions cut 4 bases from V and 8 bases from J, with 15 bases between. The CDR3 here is CASSSSGTGDEQFF. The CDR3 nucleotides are TGTGCCAGCAGTTCTTCCGGGACGGGCGATGAGCAGTTCTTC.